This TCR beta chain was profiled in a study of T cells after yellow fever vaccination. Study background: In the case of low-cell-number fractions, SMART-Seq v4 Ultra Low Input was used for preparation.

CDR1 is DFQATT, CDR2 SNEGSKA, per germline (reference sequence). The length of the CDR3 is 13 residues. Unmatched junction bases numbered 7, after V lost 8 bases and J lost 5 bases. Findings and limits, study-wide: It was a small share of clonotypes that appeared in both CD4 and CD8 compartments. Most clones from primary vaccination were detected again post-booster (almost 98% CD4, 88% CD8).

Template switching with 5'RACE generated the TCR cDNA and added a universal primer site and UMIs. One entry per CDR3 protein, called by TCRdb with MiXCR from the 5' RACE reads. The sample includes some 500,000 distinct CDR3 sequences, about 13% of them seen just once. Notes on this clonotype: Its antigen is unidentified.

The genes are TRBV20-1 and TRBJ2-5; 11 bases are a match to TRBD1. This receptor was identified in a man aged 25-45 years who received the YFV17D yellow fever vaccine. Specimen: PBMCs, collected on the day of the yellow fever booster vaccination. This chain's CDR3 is CSTQDRGLETQYF. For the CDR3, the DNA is TGCAGTACCCAGGACAGGGGGCTGGAGACCCAGTACTTC.